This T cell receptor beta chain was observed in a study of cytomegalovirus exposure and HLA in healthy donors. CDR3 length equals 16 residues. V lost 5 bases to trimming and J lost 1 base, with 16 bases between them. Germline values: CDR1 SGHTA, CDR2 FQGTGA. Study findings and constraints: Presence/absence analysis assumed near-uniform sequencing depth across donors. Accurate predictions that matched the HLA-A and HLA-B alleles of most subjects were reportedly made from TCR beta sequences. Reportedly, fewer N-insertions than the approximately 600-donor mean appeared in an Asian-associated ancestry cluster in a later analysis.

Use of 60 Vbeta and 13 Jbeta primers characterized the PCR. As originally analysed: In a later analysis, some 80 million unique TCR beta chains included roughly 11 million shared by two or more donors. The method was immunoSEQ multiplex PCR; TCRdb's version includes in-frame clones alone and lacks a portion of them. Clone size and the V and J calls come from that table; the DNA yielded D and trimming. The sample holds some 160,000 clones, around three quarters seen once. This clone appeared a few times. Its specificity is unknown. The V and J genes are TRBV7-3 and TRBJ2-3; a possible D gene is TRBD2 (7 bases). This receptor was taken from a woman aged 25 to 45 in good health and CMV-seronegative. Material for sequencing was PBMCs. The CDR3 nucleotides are TGTGCCAGCAGCCCACGGGGGGCGCAGGGCACAGATACGCAGTATTTT. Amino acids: CASSPRGAQGTDTQYF.